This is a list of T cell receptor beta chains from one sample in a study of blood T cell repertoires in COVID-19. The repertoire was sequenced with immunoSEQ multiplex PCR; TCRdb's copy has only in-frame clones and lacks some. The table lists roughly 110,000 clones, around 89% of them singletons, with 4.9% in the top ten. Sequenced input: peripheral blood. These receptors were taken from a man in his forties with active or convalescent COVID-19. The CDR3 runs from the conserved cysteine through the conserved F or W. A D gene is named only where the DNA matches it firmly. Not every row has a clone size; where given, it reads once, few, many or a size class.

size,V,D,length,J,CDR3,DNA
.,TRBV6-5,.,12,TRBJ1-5,CASSLSGIPGFF,TGTGCCAGCAGCCTAAGTGGGATCCCGGGGTTTTTT
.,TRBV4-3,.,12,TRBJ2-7,CASRQPPGEQYF,TGCGCCAGCAGACAACCCCCCGGCGAGCAGTACTTC
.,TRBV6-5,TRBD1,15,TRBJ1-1,CASSYFRQGGTEAFF,TGTGCCAGCAGTTACTTCCGACAGGGGGGCACTGAAGCTTTCTTT
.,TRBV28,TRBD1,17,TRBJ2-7,CASSTRDRVKFSYEQYF,TGTGCCAGCAGTACCCGGGACAGGGTGAAGTTTTCCTACGAGCAGTACTTC
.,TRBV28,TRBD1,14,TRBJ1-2,CASSARDRVGGYTF,TGTGCCAGCAGTGCCCGGGACAGGGTCGGAGGCTACACCTTC
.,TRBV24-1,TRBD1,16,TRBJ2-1,CATSDSGQGVYNEQFF,TGTGCCACCAGTGATTCCGGACAGGGGGTATACAATGAGCAGTTCTTC
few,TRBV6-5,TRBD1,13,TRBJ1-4,CASKYRGLEKLFF,TGTGCCAGCAAGTACAGGGGGCTTGAAAAACTGTTTTTT
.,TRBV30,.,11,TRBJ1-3,CACSSLNTIYF,TGTGCCTGCTCGAGCTTAAACACCATATATTTT
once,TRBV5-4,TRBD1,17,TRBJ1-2,CASSLALGLEGANGYTF,TGTGCCAGCAGCTTGGCCTTAGGTCTCGAGGGGGCCAATGGCTACACCTTC
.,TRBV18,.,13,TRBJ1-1,CASSRQGGTEAFF,TGTGCCAGCTCACGGCAAGGGGGAACTGAAGCTTTCTTT
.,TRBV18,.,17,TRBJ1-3,CASSPVIRGVNGNTIYF,TGTGCCAGCTCACCAGTGATACGGGGTGTTAATGGAAACACCATATATTTT
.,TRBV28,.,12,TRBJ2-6,CAANSGANVLTF,TGTGCCGCGAACTCTGGGGCCAACGTCCTGACTTTC
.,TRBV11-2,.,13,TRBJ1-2,CASSLGTDYGYTF,TGTGCCAGCAGCTTAGGTACAGACTATGGCTACACCTTC
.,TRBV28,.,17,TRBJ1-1,CASSLLGPQGMNTEAFF,TGTGCCAGCAGTTTACTGGGGCCTCAGGGGATGAACACTGAAGCTTTCTTT
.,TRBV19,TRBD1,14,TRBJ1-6,CATKTGTGNSPLHF,TGTGCCACGAAGACCGGGACAGGGAATTCACCCCTCCACTTT
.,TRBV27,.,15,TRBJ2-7,CASSLTWSSSYEQYF,TGTGCCAGCAGTTTAACGTGGTCCAGCTCCTACGAGCAGTACTTC
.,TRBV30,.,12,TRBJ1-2,CAWSPAGYGYTF,TGTGCCTGGAGTCCCGCCGGCTATGGCTACACCTTC
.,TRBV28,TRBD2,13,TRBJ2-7,CASSLGGRREQYF,TGTGCCAGCAGTTTAGGCGGGAGGCGCGAGCAGTACTTC
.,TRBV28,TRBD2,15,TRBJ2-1,CASSFLAGVVNEQFF,TGTGCCAGCAGTTTTCTAGCGGGAGTCGTGAATGAGCAGTTCTTC
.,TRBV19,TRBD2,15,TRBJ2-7,CASSTVSGSRYEQYF,TGTGCCAGTAGTACCGTAAGCGGGAGTCGCTACGAGCAGTACTTC
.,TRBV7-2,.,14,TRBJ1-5,CASSLGGANQPQHF,TGTGCCAGCAGCTTAGGAGGTGCCAATCAGCCCCAGCATTTT
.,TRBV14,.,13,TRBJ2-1,CASSQLLYNEQFF,TGTGCCAGCAGCCAACTTCTCTACAATGAGCAGTTCTTC
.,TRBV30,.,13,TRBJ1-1,CAWRILVNTEAFF,TGTGCCTGGAGAATATTAGTTAATACTGAAGCTTTCTTT
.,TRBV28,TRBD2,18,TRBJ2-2,CASSSSAGTSGTTGELFF,TGTGCCAGCAGTTCGTCCGCCGGGACTAGCGGGACCACCGGGGAGCTGTTTTTT
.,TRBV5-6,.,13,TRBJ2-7,CASSPGVSYEQYF,TGTGCCAGCAGCCCCGGGGTATCCTACGAGCAGTACTTC
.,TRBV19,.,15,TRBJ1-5,CAASGSGQGSQPQHF,TGTGCCGCAAGCGGAAGCGGGCAGGGTAGTCAGCCCCAGCATTTT
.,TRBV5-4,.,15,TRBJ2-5,CASSSSSAPQETQYF,TGTGCCAGCAGCTCTTCTAGCGCGCCCCAAGAGACCCAGTACTTC
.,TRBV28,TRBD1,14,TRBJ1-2,CASSSPGDSYGYTF,TGTGCCAGCAGTTCCCCGGGGGACAGCTATGGCTACACCTTC
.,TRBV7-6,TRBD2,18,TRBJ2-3,CASSLGVPTSGSADTQYF,TGTGCCAGCAGCTTAGGGGTACCCACTAGCGGGAGCGCAGATACGCAGTATTTT
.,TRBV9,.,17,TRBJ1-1,CASSVGLVGGMNTEAFF,TGTGCCAGCAGCGTAGGTTTGGTGGGGGGTATGAACACTGAAGCTTTCTTT
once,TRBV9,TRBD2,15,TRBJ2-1,CASSTGLAGRGEQFF,TGTGCCAGCAGCACGGGACTAGCGGGCCGGGGAGAGCAGTTCTTC
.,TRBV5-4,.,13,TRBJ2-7,CASSLVPAYEQYF,TGTGCCAGCAGCCTGGTTCCCGCCTACGAGCAGTACTTC
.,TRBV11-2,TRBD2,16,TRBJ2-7,CASSLRKTSGRNEQYF,TGTGCCAGCAGCTTGAGGAAGACTAGCGGGAGGAACGAGCAGTACTTC
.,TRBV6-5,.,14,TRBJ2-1,CASRETDSYNEQFF,TGTGCCAGCAGAGAGACAGACTCCTACAATGAGCAGTTCTTC
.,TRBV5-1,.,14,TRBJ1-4,CASSQGQGNEKLFF,TGCGCCAGCAGCCAGGGCCAGGGGAATGAAAAACTGTTTTTT
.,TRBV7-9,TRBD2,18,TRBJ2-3,CASSLEPGTSGRRDTQYF,TGTGCCAGCAGCCTCGAACCCGGGACTAGCGGGAGAAGAGATACGCAGTATTTT
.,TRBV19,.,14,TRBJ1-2,CASSIGGGPYGYTF,TGTGCCAGTAGTATAGGGGGCGGACCCTATGGCTACACCTTC
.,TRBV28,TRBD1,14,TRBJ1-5,CASNLDRVNQPQHF,TGTGCCAGCAATCTCGACAGGGTCAATCAGCCCCAGCATTTT
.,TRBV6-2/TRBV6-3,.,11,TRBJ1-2,CASSATYGYTF,TGTGCCAGCAGTGCGACATATGGCTACACCTTC
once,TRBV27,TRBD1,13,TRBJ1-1,CASTRQGNTEAFF,TGTGCCAGCACAAGACAGGGGAACACTGAAGCTTTCTTT
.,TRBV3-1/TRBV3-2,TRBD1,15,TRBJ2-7,CASSPPGQGSREQYF,TGTGCCAGCAGCCCACCGGGACAGGGGTCGAGGGAGCAGTACTTC
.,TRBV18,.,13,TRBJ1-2,CASSGEAAYGYTF,TGTGCCAGCTCAGGAGAGGCCGCCTATGGCTACACCTTC
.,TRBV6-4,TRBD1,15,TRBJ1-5,CASRDRGRSNQPQHF,TGTGCCAGCCGCGACAGGGGGCGAAGCAATCAGCCCCAGCATTTT
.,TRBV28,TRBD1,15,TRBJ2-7,CASSIMGQATYEQYF,TGTGCCAGCAGTATAATGGGACAGGCCACCTACGAGCAGTACTTC
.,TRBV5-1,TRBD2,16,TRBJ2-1,CASSLDLAGPTDEQFF,TGCGCCAGCAGCTTGGATCTAGCGGGACCGACCGATGAGCAGTTCTTC
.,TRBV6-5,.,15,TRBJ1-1,CASSPRVLGYTEAFF,TGTGCCAGCAGTCCTCGGGTCCTTGGGTACACTGAAGCTTTCTTT
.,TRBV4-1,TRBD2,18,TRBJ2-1,CASSQDRLAGGPYNEQFF,TGCGCCAGCAGCCAAGATCGGCTAGCGGGAGGCCCCTACAATGAGCAGTTCTTC
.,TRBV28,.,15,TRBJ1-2,CASSPTGQNLKGYTF,TGTGCCAGCAGTCCCACAGGGCAAAACCTGAAGGGCTACACCTTC
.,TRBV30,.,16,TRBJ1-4,CAWSFITGLANEKLFF,TGTGCCTGGAGTTTTATCACAGGGTTGGCTAATGAAAAACTGTTTTTT
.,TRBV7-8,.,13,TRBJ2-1,CASSLDRYNEQFF,TGTGCCAGCAGCTTAGATCGGTACAATGAGCAGTTCTTC